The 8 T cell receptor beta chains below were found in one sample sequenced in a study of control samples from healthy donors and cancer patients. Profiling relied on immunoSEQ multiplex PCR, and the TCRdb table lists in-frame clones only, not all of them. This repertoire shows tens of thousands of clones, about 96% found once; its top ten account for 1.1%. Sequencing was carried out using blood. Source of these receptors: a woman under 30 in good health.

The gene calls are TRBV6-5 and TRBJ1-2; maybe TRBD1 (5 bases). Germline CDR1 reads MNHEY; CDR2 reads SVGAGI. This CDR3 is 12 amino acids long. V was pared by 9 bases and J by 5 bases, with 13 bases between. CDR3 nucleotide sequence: TGTGCCAGTCACAGGCAACCATATGGCTACACCTTC. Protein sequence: CASHRQPYGYTF.

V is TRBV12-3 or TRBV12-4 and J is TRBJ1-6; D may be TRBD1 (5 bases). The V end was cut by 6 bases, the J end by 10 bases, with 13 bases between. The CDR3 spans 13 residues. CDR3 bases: TGTGCCAGCAGCGGGCAGGGAGGGTCACCCCTCCACTTT. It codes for CASSGQGGSPLHF.

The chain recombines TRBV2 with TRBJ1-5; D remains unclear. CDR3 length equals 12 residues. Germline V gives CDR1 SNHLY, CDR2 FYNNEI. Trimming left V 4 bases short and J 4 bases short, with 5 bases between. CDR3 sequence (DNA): TGTGCCAGCAGTGCCGGTAATCAGCCCCAGCATTTT. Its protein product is CASSAGNQPQHF.

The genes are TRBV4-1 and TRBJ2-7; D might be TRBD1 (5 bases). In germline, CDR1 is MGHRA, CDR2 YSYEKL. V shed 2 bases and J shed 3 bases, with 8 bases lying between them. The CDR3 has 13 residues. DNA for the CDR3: TGCGCCAGCAGCCAACCCAGGGACTACGAGCAGTACTTC. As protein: CASSQPRDYEQYF.

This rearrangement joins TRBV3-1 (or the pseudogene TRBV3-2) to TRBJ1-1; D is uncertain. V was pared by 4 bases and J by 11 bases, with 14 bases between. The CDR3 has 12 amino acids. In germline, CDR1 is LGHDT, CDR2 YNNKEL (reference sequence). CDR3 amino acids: CASSLKNIGAFF. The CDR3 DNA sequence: TGTGCCAGCAGCCTTAAAAACATCGGGGCTTTCTTT.

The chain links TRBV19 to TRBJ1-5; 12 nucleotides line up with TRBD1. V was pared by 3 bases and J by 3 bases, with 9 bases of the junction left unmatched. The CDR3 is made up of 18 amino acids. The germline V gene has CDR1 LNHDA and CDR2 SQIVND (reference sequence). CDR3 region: CASSMHWDRGRINQPQHF. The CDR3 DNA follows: TGTGCCAGTAGTATGCATTGGGACAGGGGGCGAATCAATCAGCCCCAGCATTTT.

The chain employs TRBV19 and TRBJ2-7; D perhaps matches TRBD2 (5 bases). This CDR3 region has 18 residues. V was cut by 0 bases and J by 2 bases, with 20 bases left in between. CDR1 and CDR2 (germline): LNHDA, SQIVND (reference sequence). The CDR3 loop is CASSIEGIFEGVPYEQYF. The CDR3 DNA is TGTGCCAGTAGTATAGAAGGTATTTTCGAGGGTGTCCCCTACGAGCAGTACTTC.

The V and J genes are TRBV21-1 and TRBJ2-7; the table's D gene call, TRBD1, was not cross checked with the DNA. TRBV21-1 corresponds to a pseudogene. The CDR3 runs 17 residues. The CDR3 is CASSLDRALPKSYEQYF. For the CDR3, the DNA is TGTGCCAGCAGTCTCGACAGGGCCCTCCCCAAATCCTACGAGCAGTACTTC.